Below, 9 T cell receptor beta chains from the same sample are listed, as sequenced in a study of vaccination and CD4 T cells after COVID-19. The assay that was used to sequence DNA from cultured CD4+ T cells was the Oncomine TCR Beta short-read assay. From the PCR reads, TCRdb called clonotypes with MiXCR, one entry per CDR3 protein. The sample yields roughly 17,000 distinct CDR3 sequences, approximately 50% seen once. Antigens for these TCRs are unknown. As to treatment: roughly ten-day PBMC culture with coronavirus spike peptide pools or control peptides (ViraFEST assay). Material for sequencing was CD4+ T cells from blood, cultured in vitro. These receptors were obtained from a human donor who had recovered from COVID-19.

The V call is TRBV29-1, the J call TRBJ2-5, with TRBD2 matching over 7 bases. V lost 5 bases, J lost 3 bases, and 3 bases stayed unmatched. Germline lookup yields CDR1 SQVTM and CDR2 ANQGSEA. This CDR3 is 12 amino acids long. The CDR3 region is CSVTLAEETQYF. As DNA, the CDR3 is TGCAGCGTTACGCTAGCGGAAGAGACCCAGTACTTC.

The table lists this clonotype with a few counts. The chain is built from TRBV7-2 and TRBJ1-5; no reliable D call. V shed 1 base and J shed 1 base, with 11 bases lying between them. The CDR3 contains 16 residues. The germline V gene has CDR1 SGHTA and CDR2 FQGNSA. The CDR3 spells CASSLEVGRSNQPQHF. The CDR3 DNA sequence: TGTGCCAGCAGCTTAGAGGTAGGGAGGAGCAATCAGCCCCAGCATTTT.

DNA for the CDR3: TGTGCCAGCAGCGGTAGGGGCAAGACCCAGTACTTC. Its translation is CASSGRGKTQYF. V gene TRBV4-2 combines with J gene TRBJ2-5; a possible D gene is TRBD1 (5 bases). The germline CDR1 and CDR2 sequences are LGHNA and YNFKEQ. The V end lost 5 bases, the J end lost 6 bases, and 10 bases lay between the germline ends. This CDR3 contains 12 residues.

Here the CDR3 DNA reads TGTGCCAGCAGCTTGGACAGGGCCCTCGCAAAAGCTTTCTTT. It codes for CASSLDRALAKAFF. The chain uses TRBV7-8 and TRBJ1-1; 8 bases fit TRBD1. J was trimmed by 9 bases and V by 3 bases; bases with no gene match: 9. Germline-derived CDR1 and CDR2 are SGHVS and FQNEAQ. The CDR3 runs 14 residues.

This chain links TRBV11-3 with TRBJ2-3, with TRBD2 as a possible D gene (6 bases). Germline CDR1 reads SGHNT; CDR2 reads YENEEA. The CDR3 runs 17 residues. Trimming cost V 4 bases and J 1 base, with 18 bases left between them. CDR3 sequence (DNA): TGTGCCAGCAGCTCCTCCTCGGGAGTGCCCGGCACAGATACGCAGTATTTT. This sequence encodes CASSSSSGVPGTDTQYF. Filled out from reference TRBV11-3 and TRBJ2-3, the complete variable domain reads EAGVVQSPRYKIIEKKQPVAFWCNPISGHNTLYWYLQNLGQGPELLIRYENEEAVDDSQLPKDRFSAERLKGVDSTLKIQPAELGDSAVYLCASSSSSGVPGTDTQYFGPGTRLTVL.

The CDR3 nucleotides are TGTGCCAGCAGTTGGGACAATGAGCAGTTCTTC. Protein sequence: CASSWDNEQFF. V is TRBV6-5 and J is TRBJ2-1; D ambiguous. The V end lost 4 bases, the J end lost 5 bases, and 3 bases lay between the germline ends. The CDR3 runs to 11 residues. CDR1 and CDR2 (germline): MNHEY, SVGAGI.

This rearrangement joins TRBV29-1 to TRBJ2-7, with D perhaps matching TRBD1 or TRBD2 (5 bases each). This CDR3 has 12 residues. The V end was cut by 6 bases, the J end by 0 bases, with 9 bases between. CDR1 is SQVTM and CDR2 is ANQGSEA in the germline V gene. Written as DNA, the CDR3 is TGCAGCGTCGGGGACGCCTCCTACGAGCAGTACTTC. Translation: CSVGDASYEQYF.

This clonotype was seen a few times. The chain links TRBV7-6 to TRBJ1-5, with a possible D match to TRBD1 (6 bases). Germline CDR1 is SGHVS and CDR2 is FNYEAQ. This CDR3 region has 15 residues. The V end lost 5 bases, the J end lost 3 bases, and 14 bases lay between the germline ends. The CDR3 DNA sequence: TGTGCCAGCAGCGTATCGGGGGGGCTCAATCAGCCCCAGCATTTT. This gives the protein CASSVSGGLNQPQHF.

The chain uses TRBV30 and TRBJ2-5, with no clear D. The germline gives CDR1 GTSNPN, CDR2 SVGIG (reference sequence). Trimming removed 2 bases from V and 5 bases from J, with 12 bases in between. The CDR3 consists of 13 residues. CDR3 sequence (DNA): TGTGCCTGGAGTAGTCTAATTTCCGAGACCCAGTACTTC. Translating it yields CAWSSLISETQYF.